Included here is one TCR beta chain sequence, with context. The V end lost 7 bases, the J end lost 3 bases, and 16 bases lay between the germline ends. The V gene's germline CDR1 is MNHEY and CDR2 SVGAGI. This CDR3 is 14 amino acids long. Recovered participants had two consecutive negative NP/OP PCR tests, healthcare professional clearance, or symptom resolution. This entry is derived from a study of blood T cell repertoires in COVID-19. Study overall: Acute-phase and convalescent COVID-19 samples originated in the United States, Italy and Spain.

Assay: immunoSEQ multiplex PCR; the TCRdb copy retains only in-frame clones and omits some. The sample lists 150,000 to 200,000 clones; 78% were seen once. The source of this sequence is a woman between 50 and 59 years old who had recovered from COVID-19. The genes are TRBV6-5 and TRBJ2-7; D is perhaps TRBD1 (6 bases). Sequences were obtained from PBMCs or T cells enriched from blood (not recorded which). For the CDR3, the DNA is TGTGCCAGCAACGACAGGTCCCGAAACTACGAGCAGTACTTC. Translated, it gives CASNDRSRNYEQYF.